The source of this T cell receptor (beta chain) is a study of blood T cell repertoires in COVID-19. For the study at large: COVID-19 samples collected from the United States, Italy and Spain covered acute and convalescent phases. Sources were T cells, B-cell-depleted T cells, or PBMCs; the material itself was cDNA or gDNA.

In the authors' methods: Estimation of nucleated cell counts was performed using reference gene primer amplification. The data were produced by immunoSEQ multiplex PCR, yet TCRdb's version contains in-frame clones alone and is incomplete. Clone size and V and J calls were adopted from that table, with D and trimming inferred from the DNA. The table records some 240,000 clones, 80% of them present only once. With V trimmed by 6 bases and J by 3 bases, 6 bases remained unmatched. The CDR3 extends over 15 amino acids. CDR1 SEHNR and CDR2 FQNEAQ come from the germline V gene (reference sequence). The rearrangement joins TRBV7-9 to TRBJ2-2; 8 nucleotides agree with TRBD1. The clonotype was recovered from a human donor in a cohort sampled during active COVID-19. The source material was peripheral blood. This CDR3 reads CASRGQGRDTGELFF. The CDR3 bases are TGTGCCAGCAGAGGACAGGGCCGGGACACCGGGGAGCTGTTTTTT.